This T cell receptor (beta chain) was recovered during a study of CD8 T cells in ankylosing spondylitis. General study points: Previously reported in reactive arthritis synovial fluid and blood were some of the motif variants.

Notes on this clonotype: The target antigen is unknown.

Germline V lookup: CDR1 SEHNR, CDR2 FQNEAQ (reference sequence). The germline V and J ends were trimmed by 10 bases and 2 bases, with 15 bases remaining between them. The CDR3 consists of 13 residues. The authors made TCR beta libraries by quantitative 5'-RACE with molecular barcodes. In TCRdb, the 5' RACE reads were re-called with MiXCR into one record per CDR3 protein. The sample carries over 150,000 distinct CDR3 sequences, 9.5% to 15% recorded once. The TCR sequence derives from a male donor with ankylosing spondylitis or in good health (not recorded which). J is TRBJ2-7 and V is TRBV7-9; the D is unclear. The source material was blood, either unsorted or a sorted T cell fraction (not recorded which). This CDR3 reads CANGPSEAYEQYF. CDR3 coding DNA: TGTGCCAACGGGCCCTCCGAGGCCTACGAGCAGTACTTC.